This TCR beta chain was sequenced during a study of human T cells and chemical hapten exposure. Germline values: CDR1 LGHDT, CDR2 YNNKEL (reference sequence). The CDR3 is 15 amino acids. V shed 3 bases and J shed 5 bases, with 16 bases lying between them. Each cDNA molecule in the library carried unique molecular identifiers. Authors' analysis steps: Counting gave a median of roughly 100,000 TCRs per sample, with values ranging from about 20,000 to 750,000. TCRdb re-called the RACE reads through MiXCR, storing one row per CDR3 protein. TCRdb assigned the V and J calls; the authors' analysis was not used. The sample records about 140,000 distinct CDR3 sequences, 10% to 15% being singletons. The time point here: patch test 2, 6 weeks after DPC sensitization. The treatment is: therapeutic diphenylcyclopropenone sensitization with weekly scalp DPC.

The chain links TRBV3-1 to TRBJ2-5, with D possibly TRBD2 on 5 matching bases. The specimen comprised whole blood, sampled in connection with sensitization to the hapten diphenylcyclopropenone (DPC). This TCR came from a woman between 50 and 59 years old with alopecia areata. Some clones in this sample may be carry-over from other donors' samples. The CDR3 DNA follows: TGTGCCAGCAGCCAGGGCGGACTGTCCGGGGAGACCCAGTACTTC. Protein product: CASSQGGLSGETQYF.